These 8 T cell receptor beta chains share one sample of origin, sequenced in a study of breast tumors, draining lymph nodes, adjacent tissues. TCRdb passed the multiplex PCR reads through MiXCR, listing each CDR3 protein once. The data contain 200,000 to 250,000 distinct CDR3 sequences, about 30% of them seen just once; the ten biggest clones take up around 1.5%. Samples came from axillary lymph nodes draining the breast cancer. Sequences were obtained from axillary lymph node tissue. Receptors originate from a female donor with breast cancer. Some clones in this sample may be carry-over from other donors' samples.

This chain uses TRBV6-2 or TRBV6-3 with TRBJ2-7; TRBD2 matches at 8 bases. Germline values: CDR1 MNHEY, CDR2 SVGEGT. The CDR3 is made up of 17 amino acids. After removal of 3 bases from V and 6 bases from J, the junction contained 16 bases not matched to a gene. The CDR3 DNA is TGTGCCAGCAGTTATGGGCTTAGCGGGGCGAAAAGAAGCGAGCAGTACTTC. Translating it yields CASSYGLSGAKRSEQYF.

In this sample, this clonotype turned up many times. The chain links TRBV4-1 to TRBJ2-7, with D possibly matching TRBD2 (6 bases). CDR1 and CDR2 (germline): MGHRA, YSYEKL. CDR3 length equals 13 residues. V was shortened by 0 bases and J by 7 bases, with 10 bases between the two germline ends. CDR3: CASSQDRGREQYF. For the CDR3, the DNA is TGCGCCAGCAGCCAAGATCGGGGGAGAGAGCAGTACTTC.

The J gene is TRBJ2-3, the V gene TRBV6-5; 13 bases agree with TRBD2. This CDR3 is built from 16 residues. Trimming at V came to 8 bases and at J to 2 bases, leaving 7 bases not matched to a gene. The V gene's germline CDR1 is MNHEY and CDR2 SVGAGI. In DNA form, the CDR3 reads TGTGCCAGCCGACAGACTAGCGGGAGGACCACAGATACGCAGTATTTT. Encoded protein: CASRQTSGRTTDTQYF.

Comments on this clonotype: A much bigger clone sits one base away, suggesting this may be a read error. The rearrangement links TRBV6-5 to TRBJ1-3, with TRBD1 as a possible D gene (5 bases). The CDR3 sequence is 11 residues long. Germline-derived CDR1 and CDR2 are MNHEY and SVGAGI. As DNA, the CDR3 is TGTGCCAGCAGTTACTGGGGACGGACACATTTT. Translated, it gives CASSYWGRTHF.

This clonotype occurred many times. The rearrangement joins TRBV11-2 to TRBJ2-1, with 7 bases that match TRBD2. This CDR3 comprises 14 residues. Losses at the gene ends were 3 bases for V and 3 bases for J; bases not matched to a gene: 2. Germline loops: CDR1 SGHAT, CDR2 FQNNGV. The CDR3 region has the DNA TGTGCCAGCAGCTTCAGCGGGGACTACAATGAGCAGTTCTTC. Residues: CASSFSGDYNEQFF.

This clonotype was detected many times. V usage is TRBV13 and J usage is TRBJ2-7; TRBD2 aligns across 13 bases. Germline V gives CDR1 PRHDT, CDR2 FYEKMQ (reference sequence). CDR3 length equals 16 residues. V gave up 4 bases and J gave up 5 bases; unmatched junction bases: 8. CDR3 nucleotide sequence: TGTGCCAGCAGCTCAGACGGGACTAGCGGGACCCACGAGCAGTACTTC. Residues: CASSSDGTSGTHEQYF.

In this sample, this clonotype turned up many times. The chain combines TRBV12-3 or TRBV12-4 with TRBJ2-3; D is uncertain. The CDR3 sequence is 14 residues long. With 2 bases removed from V and 5 bases from J, the gap between germline ends came to 11 bases. CDR3 sequence: CASSLSSARDTQYF. The CDR3 coding sequence is TGTGCCAGCAGTTTAAGTTCGGCCCGAGATACGCAGTATTTT.

V is TRBV20-1 and J is TRBJ2-1; D may correspond to TRBD1 or TRBD2 (6 bases each). Trimming stripped 6 bases from V and 3 bases from J, with 15 bases between. CDR3 length: 14 amino acids. Looked up from germline, CDR1 is DFQATT and CDR2 is SNEGSKA (reference sequence). The CDR3 loop reads CSAEGGSSYNEQFF. The CDR3 DNA sequence: TGCAGTGCCGAAGGGGGGAGCAGCTACAATGAGCAGTTCTTC.